The 25 T cell receptor beta chains below come from one sample, sequenced in a study of cytomegalovirus exposure and HLA in healthy donors (dated by TCRdb to about 2017). To prepare the library, the immunoSEQ multiplex PCR assay was applied. For the multiplex PCR, a mixture combining 60 forward primers for TCR Vbeta segments and 13 reverse primers for TCR Jbeta segments was used. This immuneACCESS table, as held by TCRdb, lists in-frame sequences with V and J called but not all clones. Of the missing ones, under half trace to an unresolved V gene in checked studies; the others have no known cause. The sample profile shows approximately 160,000 clones; around 75% of them were found once. The ten largest account for around 1.5% of the sample. The specimen was PBMCs. All receptors derive from a man younger than 35 in good health and CMV-seronegative.

The chain links TRBV4-3 to TRBJ1-2, with 8 bases identical to TRBD1. This CDR3 spans 17 amino acids. V lost 0 bases, J lost 4 bases, and 10 bases stayed unmatched. Germline V gene lookup returns CDR1 LGHNA and CDR2 YSLEER. The CDR3 bases are TGCGCCAGCAGCCAAGAGATTGGCCCAGGGGGCGTCTATGGCTACACCTTC. Protein sequence: CASSQEIGPGGVYGYTF.

The gene calls are TRBV4-3 and TRBJ1-6, with a tentative D call TRBD1 (5 bases). The V end lost 0 bases, the J end lost 15 bases, and 12 bases lay between the germline ends. In germline, CDR1 is LGHNA, CDR2 YSLEER. CDR3 length: 13 residues. The CDR3 reads CASSQDWGRDLHF. CDR3 coding DNA: TGCGCCAGCAGCCAAGATTGGGGCAGGGACCTCCACTTT.

This chain joins TRBV28 and TRBJ2-6; D not certain. The CDR3 loop spans 18 amino acids. V lost 3 bases and J lost 0, with 15 bases in between. Germline V CDR1 and CDR2: MDHEN, SYDVKM. CDR3 coding DNA: TGTGCCAGCAGTTTGTATACCTTAGTCGTCTCTGGGGCCAACGTCCTGACTTTC. Translating it yields CASSLYTLVVSGANVLTF.

This clone was seen just once. V and J are TRBV27 and TRBJ1-1; the D gene is possibly TRBD1 (6 bases). Germline CDR1 MNHEY, CDR2 SMNVEV (reference sequence). Trimming removed 6 bases at V and 1 base at J, with 9 bases between. CDR3 length: 13 residues. CDR3 nucleotides: TGTGCCAGCAGGTTACAGGGGAACACTGAAGCTTTCTTT. Its protein product is CASRLQGNTEAFF.

V gene TRBV29-1 combines with J gene TRBJ1-1; 8 bases agree with TRBD1. This CDR3 has 12 residues. J lost 4 bases, V lost 5 bases, and 3 bases had no gene match. Germline loops: CDR1 SQVTM, CDR2 ANQGSEA. CDR3 in DNA: TGCAGCGTTCGGGGGACAGGCACTGAAGCTTTCTTT. Protein product: CSVRGTGTEAFF.

The chain uses TRBV19 and TRBJ2-1; 9 positions agree with TRBD1. V shed 6 bases, J shed 7 bases, and the junction held 13 bases outside the gene matches. CDR1 LNHDA and CDR2 SQIVND come from the germline V gene (reference sequence). This CDR3 has 16 amino acids. In nucleotides, the CDR3 is TGTGCCAGTAGGGATCCGGGACAGGGTTTGGGGAATGAGCAGTTCTTC. Translation: CASRDPGQGLGNEQFF. The full variable domain, rest sourced from reference TRBV19 and TRBJ2-1, is DGGITQSPKYLFRKEGQNVTLSCEQNLNHDAMYWYRQDPGQGLRLIYYSQIVNDFQKGDIAEGYSVSREKKESFPLTVTSAQKNPTAFYLCASRDPGQGLGNEQFFGPGTRLTVL.

This sequence joins TRBV4-3 and TRBJ2-6; TRBD2 agrees at 12 bases. The J segment lost 0 bases and the V segment lost 4 bases, leaving 4 bases of the junction unmatched. This CDR3 is 18 amino acids long. CDR1 and CDR2 (germline): LGHNA, YSLEER. CDR3 DNA: TGCGCCAGCAGCCGAGAGGGACTAGCGGGCTCTGGGGCCAACGTCCTGACTTTC. Its translation is CASSREGLAGSGANVLTF.

The V gene is TRBV6-1, the J gene TRBJ1-1, with 8 bases fitting TRBD1. This CDR3 contains 16 residues. Germline CDR1 reads MNHNS; CDR2 reads SASEGT. V gave up 4 bases and J gave up 0 bases; unmatched junction bases: 7. CDR3 DNA: TGTGCCAGCAGTGGGGGACCGGGACAGGTGAACACTGAAGCTTTCTTT. Amino acid sequence: CASSGGPGQVNTEAFF.

This clone is a singleton in its sample. The genes are TRBV7-8 and TRBJ2-1; D gene unclear. V dropped 5 bases and J dropped 0 bases, with 11 bases sitting between them. This CDR3 is 15 amino acids long. Germline CDR1 is SGHVS and CDR2 is FQNEAQ. As DNA, the CDR3 is TGTGCCAGCAGCGTCCTCGGAGCCTCCTACAATGAGCAGTTCTTC. Protein sequence: CASSVLGASYNEQFF. The full variable domain, rest sourced from reference TRBV7-8 and TRBJ2-1, is GAGVSQSPRYKVAKRGQDVALRCDPISGHVSLFWYQQALGQGPEFLTYFQNEAQLDKSGLPSDRFFAERPEGSVSTLKIQRTQQEDSAVYLCASSVLGASYNEQFFGPGTRLTVL.

This chain links TRBV7-2 with TRBJ2-3, with TRBD1 as a possible D gene (5 bases). V was shortened by 0 bases and J by 4 bases, with 8 bases between the two germline ends. Germline V lookup: CDR1 SGHTA, CDR2 FQGNSA. This CDR3 is built from 14 residues. This CDR3 is CASSLAGQSDTQYF. DNA for the CDR3: TGTGCCAGCAGCTTAGCGGGGCAGTCAGATACGCAGTATTTT.

J is TRBJ2-1 and V is TRBV6-1; D possibly corresponds to TRBD2 (5 bases). Trimming shortened V by 3 bases and J by 9 bases, and 9 bases separated the two germline ends. Germline CDR1 and CDR2: MNHNS and SASEGT. The CDR3 runs 12 residues. The DNA for the CDR3 is TGTGCCAGCAGTGATTCCAGCGGTGAGCAGTTCTTC. It yields the protein CASSDSSGEQFF.

The J gene is TRBJ1-4, the V gene TRBV5-4; D is uncertain. The CDR3 is made up of 15 amino acids. The germline V and J ends were trimmed by 0 bases and 0 bases, with 6 bases remaining between them. The germline gives CDR1 SGHNT, CDR2 YYREEE (reference sequence). The DNA of the CDR3 is TGTGCCAGCAGCTTGGGAGGAGCAACTAATGAAAAACTGTTTTTT. This codes for CASSLGGATNEKLFF.

The V and J genes are TRBV9 and TRBJ2-7; 7 positions agree with TRBD2. This CDR3 is 14 amino acids long. Germline loops: CDR1 SGDLS, CDR2 YYNGEE. The V and J ends lost 4 bases and 0 bases, in that order; junction bases with no gene match: 4. The CDR3 nucleotides read TGTGCCAGCAGCCCCGGGACTATCTCCTACGAGCAGTACTTC. This gives the protein CASSPGTISYEQYF.

The V call is TRBV4-1, the J call TRBJ2-1; TRBD2 aligns across 7 bases. CDR1 and CDR2 (germline): MGHRA, YSYEKL. J was trimmed by 4 bases and V by 1 base; bases with no gene match: 7. The CDR3 spans 16 residues. As DNA, the CDR3 is TGCGCCAGCAGCCAAGCTCTGGGGGAGGGGTACAATGAGCAGTTCTTC. Translation: CASSQALGEGYNEQFF.

J is TRBJ1-5 and V is TRBV9, with 7 bases lining up with TRBD1. The CDR3 length is 15 residues. Losses at the gene ends were 6 bases for V and 4 bases for J; bases not matched to a gene: 10. CDR1 and CDR2 from the germline V gene are SGDLS and YYNGEE. DNA for the CDR3: TGTGCCAGCACCCCGCCCCCGACAGGGAATCAGCCCCAGCATTTT. Translated, it gives CASTPPPTGNQPQHF. Complete variable domain (other parts from reference TRBV9 and TRBJ1-5): DSGVTQTPKHLITATGQRVTLRCSPRSGDLSVYWYQQSLDQGLQFLIQYYNGEERAKGNILERFSAQQFPDLHSELNLSSLELGDSALYFCASTPPPTGNQPQHFGDGTRLSIL.

The chain recombines TRBV7-2 with TRBJ1-2, with D perhaps matching TRBD1 (5 bases). The CDR3 runs 16 residues. The germline V gene has CDR1 SGHTA and CDR2 FQGNSA. Trimming removed 4 bases from V and 8 bases from J, with 23 bases in between. DNA for the CDR3: TGTGCCAGCAGCTCCCGACAGCCCTCGACTGATGAAGGCTACACCTTC. This translates into CASSSRQPSTDEGYTF.

The CDR3 region is CASSLGGLAGGPGSYNEQFF. The CDR3 DNA sequence: TGTGCCAGCAGCTTAGGGGGGCTAGCGGGAGGGCCGGGGTCCTACAATGAGCAGTTCTTC. The rearrangement uses TRBV11-3 and TRBJ2-1, with 12 nucleotides matching TRBD2. The V gene's germline CDR1 is SGHNT and CDR2 YENEEA. CDR3 size: 20 residues. The V gene end was trimmed by 1 base and the J gene end by 1 base; junction bases not matched to a gene: 11.

The V call is TRBV7-2, the J call TRBJ2-5; TRBD1 agrees at 12 bases. Losses at the gene ends were 1 base for V and 5 bases for J; bases not matched to a gene: 14. CDR1 is SGHTA and CDR2 is FQGNSA in the germline V gene. The CDR3 spans 19 residues. Here the CDR3 reads CASSLGFPNGDRGLETQYF. CDR3 coding DNA: TGTGCCAGCAGCTTAGGGTTCCCGAACGGGGACAGGGGGCTGGAGACCCAGTACTTC.

The chain joins TRBV28 to TRBJ1-2, with TRBD1 matching over 7 bases. V trimming: 6 bases; J trimming: 7 bases; junction bases outside the gene matches: 17. The CDR3 is 16 amino acids. In germline, CDR1 is MDHEN, CDR2 SYDVKM. CDR3 sequence (DNA): TGTGCCAGCAGACTTCCTCGAAACCCAGGGGGGTCTGGCTACACCTTC. This gives the protein CASRLPRNPGGSGYTF.

On this clone itself: Other DNA sequences within the sample encode an identical CDR3. V and J are TRBV19 and TRBJ1-5; 7 bases match TRBD1. V dropped 3 bases and J dropped 4; count of bases not matched to a gene: 3. Germline lookup yields CDR1 LNHDA and CDR2 SQIVND (reference sequence). This CDR3 has 14 amino acids. CDR3 in DNA: TGTGCCAGTAGTATTCGGACAGGTAATCAGCCCCAGCATTTT. Translated: CASSIRTGNQPQHF.

In the case of this clone: A junction end diverges from the germline sequence, so it may reflect a read error. The V gene is TRBV7-9, the J gene TRBJ2-7, with TRBD2 as a possible D gene (6 bases). Germline loops: CDR1 SEHNR, CDR2 FQNEAQ (reference sequence). The CDR3 spans 15 residues. CDR3 in DNA: TGTTCCAGCAGCTTCGAGGAGGGAGGATCCTACGAGCAGTACTTC. It translates to CSSSFEEGGSYEQYF.

The count of this clone is one. The genes are TRBV2 and TRBJ2-1, with D tentatively TRBD2 (6 bases). CDR1 SNHLY and CDR2 FYNNEI come from the germline V gene. V lost 1 base, J lost 13 bases, and 23 bases lay in between. This CDR3 comprises 16 residues. The DNA of the CDR3 is TGTGCCAGCAGTGAAGTAGGGTGGGGGGAAGGGGCGGCCCAGTTCTTC. As protein: CASSEVGWGEGAAQFF. The full variable domain, rest sourced from reference TRBV2 and TRBJ2-1, is EPEVTQTPSHQVTQMGQEVILRCVPISNHLYFYWYRQILGQKVEFLVSFYNNEISEKSEIFDDQFSVERPDGSNFTLKIRSTKLEDSAMYFCASSEVGWGEGAAQFFGPGTRLTVL.

In this sample, this clone turned up once. The V call is TRBV19, the J call TRBJ2-1, with no clear D. V shed 6 bases and J shed 1 base, with 16 bases lying between them. In germline, CDR1 is LNHDA, CDR2 SQIVND (reference sequence). There are 16 residues in the CDR3. CDR3 sequence (DNA): TGTGCCAGTAGCCCCGAGGAACCTCCTTCCTACAATGAGCAGTTCTTC. It encodes CASSPEEPPSYNEQFF.

The chain links TRBV9 to TRBJ2-3; 10 bases line up with TRBD2. Germline V CDR1 and CDR2: SGDLS, YYNGEE. Losses at the gene ends were 4 bases for V and 3 bases for J; bases not matched to a gene: 8. CDR3 length: 16 amino acids. The DNA for the CDR3 is TGTGCCAGCAGCCCCAAGTGGACTAGCGGAACAGATACGCAGTATTTT. Translation: CASSPKWTSGTDTQYF.

The chain recombines TRBV6-5 with TRBJ2-5; D perhaps matches TRBD1 (5 bases). The CDR3 has 13 residues. Germline V gene lookup returns CDR1 MNHEY and CDR2 SVGAGI. V was pared by 6 bases and J by 5 bases, with 13 bases between. The CDR3 loop reads CASSPAGWETQYF. Written as DNA, the CDR3 is TGTGCCAGCAGCCCCGCAGGGTGGGAGACCCAGTACTTC.